Listed below are T cell receptor beta chains from one sample, sequenced in a study of OX40 agonist ivuxolimab in advanced cancers. Data came from immunoSEQ multiplex PCR; TCRdb stores just in-frame clones and leaves some out. The sample lists about 46,000 clones, approximately 90% occurring once. Sequences were derived from CD4+ or CD8+ T cells sorted from blood, sampled in a trial of the OX40 agonist ivuxolimab. These receptors were obtained from an adult with an advanced solid tumor such as melanoma, head and neck, liver or kidney cancer. CDR3s include the opening cysteine and the closing phenylalanine or tryptophan. Each record gives: D gene, clone size, J gene, V gene, CDR3 protein, CDR3 DNA. D genes are given only for firm matches. Clone size is given for some rows only: seen once, a few or many times, or a class if the clone is expanded.

>TRBD2|.|TRBJ2-5|TRBV15
CATSRGLAGDQETQYF
TGTGCCACCAGCAGAGGACTAGCGGGAGACCAAGAGACCCAGTACTTC
>.|.|TRBJ1-5|TRBV10-3
CAISERGPSYDSNQPQHF
TGTGCCATCAGTGAGCGCGGGCCTTCCTACGATAGCAATCAGCCCCAGCATTTT
>.|.|TRBJ2-2|TRBV7-3
CASSRMAGELFF
TGTGCCAGCAGCCGGATGGCCGGGGAGCTGTTTTTT
>.|.|TRBJ2-1|TRBV28
CASSLILGGYNEQFF
TGTGCCAGCAGTTTAATATTGGGCGGATACAATGAGCAGTTCTTC
>.|.|TRBJ2-3|TRBV10-3
CAIRGPVTDTQYF
TGTGCCATCAGGGGGCCGGTAACAGATACGCAGTATTTT
>TRBD2|.|TRBJ2-7|TRBV6-5
CASSYSPGGYEQYF
TGTGCCAGCAGTTACTCCCCCGGGGGGTACGAGCAGTACTTC
>TRBD1|.|TRBJ2-7|TRBV27
CASRPASGTGYEQYF
TGTGCCAGCAGACCAGCTTCCGGGACAGGCTACGAGCAGTACTTC
>TRBD1|few|TRBJ2-7|TRBV18
CASSPPGQGYEQYF
TGTGCCAGCTCACCCCCGGGACAGGGCTACGAGCAGTACTTC
>TRBD2|.|TRBJ2-7|TRBV5-1
CASRPPGGGYEQYF
TGCGCCAGCCGCCCGCCGGGAGGTGGTTACGAGCAGTACTTC
>TRBD2|.|TRBJ2-3|TRBV7-2
CASSPQRGGRDTQYF
TGTGCCAGCAGCCCTCAGCGGGGGGGCCGGGATACGCAGTATTTT
>TRBD2|.|TRBJ2-2|TRBV4-3
CASSQDLAGRPGELFF
TGCGCCAGCAGCCAAGATCTAGCGGGGAGGCCCGGGGAGCTGTTTTTT
>.|.|TRBJ1-2|TRBV27
CASSFGVNYGYTF
TGTGCCAGCAGTTTTGGGGTCAACTATGGCTACACCTTC
>.|.|TRBJ2-2|TRBV19
CASSARPDSPTGELFF
TGTGCCAGTAGTGCTCGCCCGGACAGTCCCACCGGGGAGCTGTTTTTT
>.|.|TRBJ2-7|TRBV10-3
CAISESGSRGIGEQYF
TGTGCCATCAGTGAGTCCGGAAGTAGGGGGATAGGCGAGCAGTACTTC
>TRBD1|.|TRBJ2-2|TRBV5-4
CASSLQGVLNTGELFF
TGTGCCAGCAGCCTTCAGGGGGTCTTAAACACCGGGGAGCTGTTTTTT
>.|.|TRBJ2-3|TRBV6-1
CASSDMGYRTDTQYF
TGTGCCAGCAGTGACATGGGATATCGCACAGATACGCAGTATTTT
>TRBD1|.|TRBJ1-5|TRBV7-2
CASSQTGQGWQPQHF
TGTGCCAGCAGCCAGACCGGACAGGGGTGGCAGCCCCAGCATTTT
>.|.|TRBJ2-5|TRBV11-2
CASSPGWGQETQYF
TGTGCCAGCAGTCCCGGGTGGGGACAAGAGACCCAGTACTTC
>TRBD2|.|TRBJ2-1|TRBV7-2
CASSFGTSGELEFF
TGTGCCAGCAGCTTTGGGACTAGCGGGGAGTTGGAGTTCTTC
>TRBD1|.|TRBJ1-2|TRBV5-6
CASSLGQGDGYTF
TGTGCCAGCAGCTTGGGACAGGGGGACGGCTACACCTTC
>.|once|TRBJ2-5|TRBV6-5
CASTKGRGRETQYF
TGTGCCAGCACCAAAGGGAGGGGGCGCGAGACCCAGTACTTC
>.|.|TRBJ2-2|TRBV5-4
CATYRDGIGELFF
TGTGCCACCTACCGTGATGGGATCGGGGAGCTGTTTTTT
>TRBD2|few|TRBJ2-7|TRBV4-2
CASSQEGLAAYSYEQYF
TGTGCCAGCAGCCAAGAAGGACTAGCGGCCTACTCCTACGAGCAGTACTTC
>.|.|TRBJ2-7|TRBV5-4
CASSRPPAYEQYF
TGTGCCAGCAGTCGCCCACCGGCCTACGAGCAGTACTTC
>.|.|TRBJ2-5|TRBV11-2
CASSLWGATQETQYF
TGTGCCAGCAGCTTATGGGGGGCCACCCAAGAGACCCAGTACTTC
>TRBD1|.|TRBJ1-2|TRBV7-9
CASSLVVTGGNGYTF
TGTGCCAGCAGCTTAGTGGTAACAGGGGGCAATGGCTACACCTTC